These 13 T cell receptor beta chains were all obtained from the same sample, sequenced in a study of blood T cell repertoires in COVID-19 (TCRdb year 2020). Library preparation used the immunoSEQ multiplex PCR assay. The table was pulled from immuneACCESS by TCRdb, which kept in-frame rearrangements only. Such tables lose some clones; where checked, under half of the loss comes from unresolved V genes, and the rest has no known cause. The sample contains about 250,000 clones, around 88% of them found a single time. Of the sample, roughly 6.7% is held by the ten largest clones. Sequenced sample: peripheral blood. The receptors stem from a woman aged 30 to 39 with COVID-19, enrolled during active disease.

The rearrangement links TRBV29-1 to TRBJ1-1; 8 nucleotides line up with TRBD1. The CDR3 is made up of 12 amino acids. V was clipped by 6 bases and J by 5 bases; unmatched bases: 5. The V gene's germline CDR1 is SQVTM and CDR2 ANQGSEA. The CDR3 protein is CSVRTGWTEAFF. Here the CDR3 DNA reads TGCAGCGTCCGGACAGGGTGGACTGAAGCTTTCTTT.

The chain employs TRBV7-2 and TRBJ2-5, with TRBD2 matching over 11 bases. The germline V gene has CDR1 SGHTA and CDR2 FQGNSA. V gave up 0 bases and J gave up 2 bases; unmatched junction bases: 8. The CDR3 has 18 residues. As DNA, the CDR3 is TGTGCCAGCAGCTTAGCTAGCGGGGGGGCCCCCGAACAAGAGACCCAGTACTTC. This translates into CASSLASGGAPEQETQYF. Combining the CDR3 with reference TRBV7-2 and TRBJ2-5 gives the whole variable domain GAGVSQSPSNKVTEKGKDVELRCDPISGHTALYWYRQSLGQGLEFLIYFQGNSAPDKSGLPSDRFSAERTGGSVSTLTIQRTQQEDSAVYLCASSLASGGAPEQETQYFGPGTRLLVL.

The chain joins TRBV2 to TRBJ2-5, with 15 nucleotides matching TRBD2. This CDR3 comprises 15 residues. V trimming: 6 bases; J trimming: 2 bases; junction bases outside the gene matches: 1. Germline V CDR1 and CDR2: SNHLY, FYNNEI. The CDR3 nucleotides read TGTGCCAGCAGAGGACTAGCGGGGGGGCAAGAGACCCAGTACTTC. Translation gives CASRGLAGGQETQYF.

The chain recombines TRBV30 with TRBJ2-3; 11 nucleotides line up with TRBD2. The CDR3 extends over 15 amino acids. Germline loops: CDR1 GTSNPN, CDR2 SVGIG (reference sequence). V was clipped by 2 bases and J by 6 bases; unmatched bases: 7. Written as DNA, the CDR3 is TGTGCCTGGAGTAATGGGGTAGCGGGGGGGGATACGCAGTATTTT. Amino acids: CAWSNGVAGGDTQYF.

V is TRBV3-1 (or the pseudogene TRBV3-2) and J is TRBJ2-6; D may be TRBD2 (6 bases). This CDR3 has 17 residues. Germline CDR1 LGHDT, CDR2 YNNKEL (reference sequence). V lost 0 bases to trimming and J lost 2 bases, with 11 bases between them. The CDR3: CASSQESGAAGANVLTF. For the CDR3, the DNA is TGTGCCAGCAGCCAAGAATCGGGAGCAGCTGGGGCCAACGTCCTGACTTTC.

This clone has more than one count but fewer than ten. V gene TRBV4-3 combines with J gene TRBJ2-1; TRBD2 matches 7 bases. The CDR3 totals 15 residues. Germline CDR1 LGHNA, CDR2 YSLEER. V lost 3 bases to trimming and J lost 6 bases; unmatched junction nucleotides: 8. The CDR3 nucleotides are TGCGCCAGCAGCCAGTCCCTGGGAGGGGTCAATGAGCAGTTCTTC. Amino acids: CASSQSLGGVNEQFF.

CDR3 sequence (DNA): TGTGCCTGGAGTCCCTCCCTAGCGGGAGGCCGGGGTGAGCAGTTCTTC. This encodes CAWSPSLAGGRGEQFF. This chain connects TRBV30 to TRBJ2-1; 11 positions match TRBD2. V gave up 2 bases and J gave up 9 bases; unmatched junction bases: 12. CDR1 is GTSNPN and CDR2 is SVGIG in the germline V gene (reference sequence). The CDR3 runs to 16 residues.

This chain connects TRBV7-9 to TRBJ1-1, with 7 bases identical to TRBD1. J lost 4 bases, V lost 4 bases, and 3 bases had no gene match. The CDR3 is 13 amino acids. CDR1 and CDR2 (germline): SEHNR, FQNEAQ (reference sequence). CDR3 residues: CASSSTGATEAFF. The CDR3 DNA is TGTGCCAGCAGCTCCACAGGGGCCACTGAAGCTTTCTTT.

V is TRBV20-1 and J is TRBJ1-2; D gene unclear. CDR3 length: 12 residues. In germline, CDR1 is DFQATT, CDR2 SNEGSKA (reference sequence). V dropped 3 bases and J dropped 1 base, with 6 bases sitting between them. The CDR3 DNA sequence: TGCAGTGCTAGTCCGTTTAACTATGGCTACACCTTC. It yields the protein CSASPFNYGYTF.

In its sample, this clone was seen once. The rearrangement links TRBV6-5 to TRBJ2-1; D possibly corresponds to TRBD2 (6 bases). V dropped 6 bases and J dropped 2 bases, with 11 bases sitting between them. Germline loops: CDR1 MNHEY, CDR2 SVGAGI. There are 14 residues in the CDR3. The CDR3 coding sequence is TGTGCCAGCAGCGGGAGAGTAGCCTACAATGAGCAGTTCTTC. This translates into CASSGRVAYNEQFF.

The rearrangement uses TRBV28 and TRBJ1-6; D is perhaps TRBD1 (5 bases). CDR3 length equals 14 residues. The germline V gene encodes CDR1 MDHEN and CDR2 SYDVKM. Trimming took off 7 bases at V and 9 bases at J, with 16 bases between the two ends. CDR3 residues: CASTWGGVSSPLHF. The DNA for the CDR3 is TGTGCCAGCACTTGGGGGGGGGTAAGTTCACCCCTCCACTTT.

This clone appeared once. This chain links TRBV5-8 with TRBJ1-1, with D possibly TRBD1 on 5 matching bases. The CDR3 sequence is 13 residues long. V was clipped by 7 bases and J by 5 bases, with 15 bases between them. The germline gives CDR1 SGHTS, CDR2 YDEGEE. The CDR3 region has the DNA TGTGCCAGCCCGAGGGGTGGAGGGACTGAAGCTTTCTTT. Residues: CASPRGGGTEAFF.

The chain uses TRBV6-1 and TRBJ1-5, with TRBD1 matching 9 bases. With 1 base clipped from V and 1 base from J, the junction kept 5 bases outside the gene matches. From germline, CDR1 is MNHNS and CDR2 SASEGT. CDR3 length: 17 residues. The CDR3 loop reads CASSEDGTGRSNQPQHF. The CDR3 DNA is TGTGCCAGCAGTGAAGACGGGACAGGGCGAAGCAATCAGCCCCAGCATTTT.